This T cell receptor (beta chain) comes out of a study of cytomegalovirus exposure and HLA in healthy donors. General study results and limits: As was reported, the HLA-A and HLA-B alleles of most subjects were accurately predicted from TCR beta sequences. Later analysis demonstrated an association between a missense DCLRE1C variant and TCR beta V- and J-gene trimming. Researchers had no immune exposure information except CMV serostatus available.

V lost 0 bases to trimming and J lost 5 bases; unmatched junction nucleotides: 3. This CDR3 has 15 residues. Germline assignment: CDR1 ENHRY and CDR2 SYGVKD. About this clone: Antigen specificity is unknown.

PCR amplification relied on 60 Vbeta primers (plus 13 Jbeta primers). Libraries were prepared by immunoSEQ multiplex PCR; TCRdb keeps only in-frame clonotypes and omits some of them. The profile covers about 150,000 clones, with approximately 77% appearing a single time and approximately 1.3% taken by the ten largest. The sample consisted of PBMCs. The chain links TRBV10-3 to TRBJ2-7, with 11 positions matching TRBD2. This TCR was sampled from a man aged 18 to 30 in good health and CMV-seronegative. CDR3 region: CAISESLAGAHEQYF. CDR3 sequence (DNA): TGTGCCATCAGTGAGTCACTAGCGGGAGCCCACGAGCAGTACTTC.